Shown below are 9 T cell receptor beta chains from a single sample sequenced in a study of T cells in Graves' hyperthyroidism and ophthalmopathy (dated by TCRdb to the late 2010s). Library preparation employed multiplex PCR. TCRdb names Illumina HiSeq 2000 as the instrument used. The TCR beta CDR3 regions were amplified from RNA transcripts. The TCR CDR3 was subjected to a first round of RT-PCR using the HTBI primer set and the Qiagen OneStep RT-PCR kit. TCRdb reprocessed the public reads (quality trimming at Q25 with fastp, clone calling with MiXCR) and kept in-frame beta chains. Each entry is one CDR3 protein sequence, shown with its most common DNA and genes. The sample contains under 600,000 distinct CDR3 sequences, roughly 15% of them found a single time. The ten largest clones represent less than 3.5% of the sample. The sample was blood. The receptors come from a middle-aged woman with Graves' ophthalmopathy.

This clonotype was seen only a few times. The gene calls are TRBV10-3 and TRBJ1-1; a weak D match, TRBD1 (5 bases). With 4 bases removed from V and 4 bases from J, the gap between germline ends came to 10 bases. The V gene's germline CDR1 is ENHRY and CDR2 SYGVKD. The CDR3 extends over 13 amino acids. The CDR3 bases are TGTGCCATCAGTGCCCCGGGGGGCACTGAAGCTTTCTTT. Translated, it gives CAISAPGGTEAFF.

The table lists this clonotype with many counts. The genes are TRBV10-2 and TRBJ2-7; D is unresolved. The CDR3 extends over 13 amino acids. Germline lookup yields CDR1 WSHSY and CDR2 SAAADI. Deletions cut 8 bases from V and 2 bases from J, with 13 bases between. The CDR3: CASADDVAYEQYF. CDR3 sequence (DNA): TGCGCCAGCGCGGACGACGTTGCCTACGAGCAGTACTTC.

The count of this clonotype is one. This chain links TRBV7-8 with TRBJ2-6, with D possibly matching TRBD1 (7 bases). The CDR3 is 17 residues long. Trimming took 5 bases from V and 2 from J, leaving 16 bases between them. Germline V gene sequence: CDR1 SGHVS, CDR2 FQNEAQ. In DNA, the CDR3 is TGTGCCAGCAGCAAACACAGGGGAGGTACTGGGGCCAACGTCCTGACTTTC. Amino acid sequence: CASSKHRGGTGANVLTF.

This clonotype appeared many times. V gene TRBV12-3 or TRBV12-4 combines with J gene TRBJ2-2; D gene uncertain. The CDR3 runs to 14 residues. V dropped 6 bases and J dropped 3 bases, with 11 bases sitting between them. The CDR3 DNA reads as TGTGCCAGCAGCCAGCCGAAGGACACCGGGGAGCTGTTTTTT. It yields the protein CASSQPKDTGELFF.

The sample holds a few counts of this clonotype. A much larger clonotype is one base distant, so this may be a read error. In DNA form, the CDR3 reads TGTGCCAGCAGCCTATTCGGGACAGGGGATGGTGAAGCTTTCTTT. It yields the protein CASSLFGTGDGEAFF. The chain uses TRBV3-1 and TRBJ1-1; 10 bases align to TRBD1. The CDR3 runs to 15 residues. CDR1 and CDR2 (germline): LGHDT, YNNKEL (reference sequence). V was clipped by 4 bases and J by 7 bases; unmatched bases: 9.

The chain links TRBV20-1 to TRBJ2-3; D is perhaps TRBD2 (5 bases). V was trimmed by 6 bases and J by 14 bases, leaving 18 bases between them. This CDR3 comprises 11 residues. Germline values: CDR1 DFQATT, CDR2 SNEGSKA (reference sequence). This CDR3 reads CSALLSRDRYF. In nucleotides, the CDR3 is TGCAGTGCCCTCTTATCCCGGGATAGGTATTTT.

DNA of the CDR3: TGCAGTGCTTCCTCCGGGACACTTAATTCACCCCTCCACTTT. This gives the protein CSASSGTLNSPLHF. The chain carries TRBV20-1 and TRBJ1-6; weak D call: TRBD1 (6 bases). Trimming stripped 5 bases from V and 6 bases from J, with 14 bases between. CDR3 size: 14 residues. Germline V gives CDR1 DFQATT, CDR2 SNEGSKA (reference sequence).

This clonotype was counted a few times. The CDR3 is CSVGQGAGTDTQYF. CDR3 coding DNA: TGCAGCGTTGGACAGGGGGCCGGCACAGATACGCAGTATTTT. The chain has TRBV29-1 and TRBJ2-3; 10 bases line up with TRBD1. The CDR3 has 14 residues. V lost 4 bases to trimming and J lost 1 base; unmatched junction nucleotides: 2. CDR1 is SQVTM, CDR2 ANQGSEA, per germline.

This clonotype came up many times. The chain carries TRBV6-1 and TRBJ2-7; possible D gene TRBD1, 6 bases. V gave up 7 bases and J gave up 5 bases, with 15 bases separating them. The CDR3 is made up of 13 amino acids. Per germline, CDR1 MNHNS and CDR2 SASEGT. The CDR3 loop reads CASTWQRTDEQYF. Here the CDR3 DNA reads TGTGCCAGCACCTGGCAACGGACAGACGAGCAGTACTTC.